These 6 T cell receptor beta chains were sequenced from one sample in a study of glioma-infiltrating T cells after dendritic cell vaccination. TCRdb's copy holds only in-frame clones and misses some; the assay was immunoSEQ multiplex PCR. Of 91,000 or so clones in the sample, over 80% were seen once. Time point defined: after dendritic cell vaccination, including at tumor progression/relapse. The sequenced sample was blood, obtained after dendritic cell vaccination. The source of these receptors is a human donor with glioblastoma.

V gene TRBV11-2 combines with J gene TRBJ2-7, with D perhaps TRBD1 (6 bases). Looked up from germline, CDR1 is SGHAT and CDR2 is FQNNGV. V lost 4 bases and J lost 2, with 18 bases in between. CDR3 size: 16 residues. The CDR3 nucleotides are TGTGCCAGCAGCTCCAAAGGGTGGGGGCGCGCCTACGAGCAGTACTTC. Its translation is CASSSKGWGRAYEQYF.

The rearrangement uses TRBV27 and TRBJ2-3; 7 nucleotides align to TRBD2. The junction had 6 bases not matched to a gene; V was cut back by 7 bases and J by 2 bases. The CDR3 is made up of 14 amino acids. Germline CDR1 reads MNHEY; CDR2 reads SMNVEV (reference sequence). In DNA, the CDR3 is TGTGCCAGCAAGCCTAGCGGTGTCACAGATACGCAGTATTTT. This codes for CASKPSGVTDTQYF.

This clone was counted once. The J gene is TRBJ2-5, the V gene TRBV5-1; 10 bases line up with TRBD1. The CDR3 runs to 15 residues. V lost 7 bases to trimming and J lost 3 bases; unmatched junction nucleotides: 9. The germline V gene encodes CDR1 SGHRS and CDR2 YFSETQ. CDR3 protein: CASWADRGLEETQYF. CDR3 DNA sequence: TGCGCCAGCTGGGCTGACAGGGGGCTTGAAGAGACCCAGTACTTC.

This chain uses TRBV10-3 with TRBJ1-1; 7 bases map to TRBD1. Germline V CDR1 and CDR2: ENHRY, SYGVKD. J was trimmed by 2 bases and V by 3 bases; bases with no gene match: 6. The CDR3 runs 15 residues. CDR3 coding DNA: TGTGCCATCAGTGATTGGACAGGCGGCAACACTGAAGCTTTCTTT. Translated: CAISDWTGGNTEAFF.

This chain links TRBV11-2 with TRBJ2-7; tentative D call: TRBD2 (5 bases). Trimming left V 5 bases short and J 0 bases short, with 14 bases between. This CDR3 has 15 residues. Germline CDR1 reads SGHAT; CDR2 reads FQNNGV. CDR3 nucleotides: TGTGCCAGCAGCCCCCTAACGGGAAGCTCCTACGAGCAGTACTTC. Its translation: CASSPLTGSSYEQYF. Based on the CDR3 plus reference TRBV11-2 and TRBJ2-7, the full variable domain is EAGVAQSPRYKIIEKRQSVAFWCNPISGHATLYWYQQILGQGPKLLIQFQNNGVVDDSQLPKDRFSAERLKGVDSTLKIQPAKLEDSAVYLCASSPLTGSSYEQYFGPGTRLTVT.

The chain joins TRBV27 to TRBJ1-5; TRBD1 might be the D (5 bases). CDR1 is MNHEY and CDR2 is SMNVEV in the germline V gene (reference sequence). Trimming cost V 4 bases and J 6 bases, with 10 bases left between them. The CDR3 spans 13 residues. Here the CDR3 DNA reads TGTGCCAGCAGTTCTGCAGGGTTTCAGCCCCAGCATTTT. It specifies CASSSAGFQPQHF.